This T cell receptor (beta chain) was recorded in a study of post-analysis software for immune sequencing data. Whole-study results and caveats: Several TRBV segments, TRBV5-6, TRBV5-1 and TRBV20-1 among them, were found more frequent in patients than controls.

As concerns this clonotype: What it binds is unknown.

Unique molecular identifiers featured in each of the TCR beta cDNA libraries. TCRdb reprocessed the PCR reads via MiXCR and lists one record per CDR3 protein. The sample contains under 650,000 distinct CDR3 sequences, roughly two fifths of which appear only once. V lost 2 bases, J lost 7 bases, and 11 bases lay in between. The CDR3 loop spans 14 amino acids. CDR1 and CDR2 (germline): KGHDR, SFDVKD. The clonotype was recovered from a girl aged 10-17 years with multiple sclerosis. Sequenced input: blood. V usage is TRBV24-1 and J usage is TRBJ2-1; D gene ambiguous. The CDR3 bases are TGTGCCACCAGTGATTCAATATGCCTGAATGAGCAGTTCTTC. It specifies CATSDSICLNEQFF.